Below, one T cell receptor (beta chain) is given with its context. This record belongs to a study of blood T cell repertoires in COVID-19. As for the study in general: Sites across the United States, Italy and Spain contributed samples from acute and convalescent COVID-19.

The authors' processing: Nucleated cell number was recorded as an estimate derived from reference gene primer amplification. Clones were sequenced by immunoSEQ multiplex PCR, and TCRdb holds only the in-frame ones, with some missing. The V and J calls and clone size are taken from that table; D and trimming were inferred from the DNA. The sample has around 75,000 clones, around 80% seen once. CDR3 length equals 14 residues. Trimming took 3 bases from V and 5 from J, leaving 13 bases between them. Germline assignment: CDR1 MNHEY and CDR2 SMNVEV (reference sequence). Material: peripheral blood. V gene TRBV27 combines with J gene TRBJ1-2; D is ambiguous. This TCR was recovered from a man in his fifties or sixties with COVID-19, enrolled during active disease. The CDR3 reads CASSLEGPGYGYTF. The CDR3 DNA follows: TGTGCCAGCAGTTTGGAAGGCCCCGGGTATGGCTACACCTTC.